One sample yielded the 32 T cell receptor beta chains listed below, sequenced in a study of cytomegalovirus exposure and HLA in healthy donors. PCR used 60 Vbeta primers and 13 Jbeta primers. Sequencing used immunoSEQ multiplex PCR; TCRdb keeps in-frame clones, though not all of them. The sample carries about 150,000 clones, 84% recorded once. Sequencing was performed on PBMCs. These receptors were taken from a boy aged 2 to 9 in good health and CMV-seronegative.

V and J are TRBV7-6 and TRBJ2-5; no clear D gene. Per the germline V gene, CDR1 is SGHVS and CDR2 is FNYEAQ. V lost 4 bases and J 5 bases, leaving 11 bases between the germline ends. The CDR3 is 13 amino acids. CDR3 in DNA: TGTGCCAGCAGCTCCGGTCCCGGGGAGACCCAGTACTTC. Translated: CASSSGPGETQYF.

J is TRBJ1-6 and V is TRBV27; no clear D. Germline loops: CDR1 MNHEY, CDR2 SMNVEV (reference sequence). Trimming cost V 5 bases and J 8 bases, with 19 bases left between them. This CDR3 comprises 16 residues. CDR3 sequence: CASSDVPGTWDSPLHF. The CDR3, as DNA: TGTGCCAGCAGTGACGTCCCGGGAACATGGGATTCACCCCTCCACTTT.

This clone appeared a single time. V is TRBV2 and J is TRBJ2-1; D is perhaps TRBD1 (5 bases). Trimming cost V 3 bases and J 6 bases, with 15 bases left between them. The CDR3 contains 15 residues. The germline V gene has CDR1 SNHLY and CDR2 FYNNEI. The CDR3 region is CASSDDTGIRNEQFF. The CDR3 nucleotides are TGTGCCAGCAGTGACGATACAGGAATCCGCAATGAGCAGTTCTTC.

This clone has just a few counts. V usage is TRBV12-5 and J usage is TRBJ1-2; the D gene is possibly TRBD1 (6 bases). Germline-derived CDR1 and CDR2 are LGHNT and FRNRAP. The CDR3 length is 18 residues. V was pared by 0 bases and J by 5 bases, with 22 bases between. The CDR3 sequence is CASGLVGLGARLGYGYTF. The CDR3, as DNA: TGTGCTAGTGGTTTGGTAGGTTTGGGGGCGCGTTTAGGTTATGGCTACACCTTC.

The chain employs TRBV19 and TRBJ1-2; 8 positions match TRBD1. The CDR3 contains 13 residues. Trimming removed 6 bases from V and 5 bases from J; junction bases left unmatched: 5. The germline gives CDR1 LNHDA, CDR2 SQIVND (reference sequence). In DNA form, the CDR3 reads TGTGCCAGTAGGCTACAGGGGGTATATGGCTACACCTTC. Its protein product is CASRLQGVYGYTF.

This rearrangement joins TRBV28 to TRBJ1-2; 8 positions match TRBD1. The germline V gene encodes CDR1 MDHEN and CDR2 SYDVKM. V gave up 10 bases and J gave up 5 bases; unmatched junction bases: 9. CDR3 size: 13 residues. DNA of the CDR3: TGTGCCACCCCGACAGGGGAACCTTATGGCTACACCTTC. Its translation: CATPTGEPYGYTF.

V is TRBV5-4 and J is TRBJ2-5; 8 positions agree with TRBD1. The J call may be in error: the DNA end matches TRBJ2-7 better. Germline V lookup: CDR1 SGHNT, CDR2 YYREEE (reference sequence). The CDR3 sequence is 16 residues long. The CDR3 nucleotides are TGTGCCAGCAGACTAAGGTCCGGGACAGGAGACTACGAGCAGTACTTC. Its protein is CASRLRSGTGDYEQYF.

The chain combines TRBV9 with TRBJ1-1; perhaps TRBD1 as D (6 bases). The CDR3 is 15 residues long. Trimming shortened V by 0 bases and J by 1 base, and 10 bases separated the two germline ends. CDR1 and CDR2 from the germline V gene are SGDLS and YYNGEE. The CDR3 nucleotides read TGTGCCAGCAGCGTAGAAGGGGGGGCGAACACTGAAGCTTTCTTT. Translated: CASSVEGGANTEAFF.

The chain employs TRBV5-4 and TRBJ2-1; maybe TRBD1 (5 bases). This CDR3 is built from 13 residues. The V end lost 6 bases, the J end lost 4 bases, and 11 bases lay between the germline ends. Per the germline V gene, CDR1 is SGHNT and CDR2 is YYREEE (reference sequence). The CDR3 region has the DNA TGTGCCAGCAAATCGACAGAGTACAATGAGCAGTTCTTC. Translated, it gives CASKSTEYNEQFF.

The CDR3 DNA reads TGTGCCAGCACCAAACGGGGGACGGTTGAAAAACTGTTTTTT. Translation gives CASTKRGTVEKLFF. The chain couples TRBV28 to TRBJ1-4; D perhaps matches TRBD1 (5 bases). This CDR3 comprises 14 residues. The V end was cut by 7 bases, the J end by 7 bases, with 16 bases between. Germline CDR1 reads MDHEN; CDR2 reads SYDVKM.

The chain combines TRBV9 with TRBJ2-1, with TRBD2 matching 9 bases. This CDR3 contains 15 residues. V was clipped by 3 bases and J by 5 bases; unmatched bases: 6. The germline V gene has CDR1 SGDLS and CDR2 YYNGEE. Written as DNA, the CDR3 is TGTGCCAGCAGCGGCAGACTAGCGGTTGACAATGAGCAGTTCTTC. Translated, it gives CASSGRLAVDNEQFF.

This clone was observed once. The CDR3 spells CASSQGYRGLFTGNTIYF. The CDR3 region has the DNA TGCGCCAGCAGCCAAGGATACAGGGGGCTATTCACTGGAAACACCATATATTTT. The V call is TRBV4-3, the J call TRBJ1-3; TRBD1 aligns across 9 bases. V was clipped by 1 base and J by 2 bases; unmatched bases: 9. The germline CDR1 and CDR2 sequences are LGHNA and YSLEER. This CDR3 is 18 amino acids long.

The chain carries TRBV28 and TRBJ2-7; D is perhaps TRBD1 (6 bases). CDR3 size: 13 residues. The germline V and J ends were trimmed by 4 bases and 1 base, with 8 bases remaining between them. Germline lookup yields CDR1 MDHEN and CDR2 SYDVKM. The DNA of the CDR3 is TGTGCCAGCAGTTCTACAGGGTCCTACGAGCAGTACTTC. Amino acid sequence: CASSSTGSYEQYF.

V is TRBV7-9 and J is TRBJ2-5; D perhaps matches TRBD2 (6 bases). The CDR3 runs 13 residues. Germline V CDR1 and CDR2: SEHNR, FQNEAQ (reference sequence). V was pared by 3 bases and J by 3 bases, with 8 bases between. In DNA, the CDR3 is TGTGCCAGCAGCTTCTCTAGCGAAGAGACCCAGTACTTC. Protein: CASSFSSEETQYF.

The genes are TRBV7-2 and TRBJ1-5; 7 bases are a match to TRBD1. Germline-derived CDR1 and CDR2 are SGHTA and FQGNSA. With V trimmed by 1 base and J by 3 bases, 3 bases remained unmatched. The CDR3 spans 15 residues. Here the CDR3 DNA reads TGTGCCAGCAGCTTAGAGGGGGCCTACAATCAGCCCCAGCATTTT. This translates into CASSLEGAYNQPQHF.

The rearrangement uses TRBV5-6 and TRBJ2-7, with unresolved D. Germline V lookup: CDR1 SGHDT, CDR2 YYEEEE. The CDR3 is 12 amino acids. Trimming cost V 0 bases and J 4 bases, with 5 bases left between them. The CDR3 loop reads CASSLVSYEQYF. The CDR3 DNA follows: TGTGCCAGCAGCTTGGTTTCGTACGAGCAGTACTTC. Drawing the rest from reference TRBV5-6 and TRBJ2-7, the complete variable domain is DAGVTQSPTHLIKTRGQQVTLRCSPKSGHDTVSWYQQALGQGPQFIFQYYEEEERQRGNFPDRFSGHQFPNYSSELNVNALLLGDSALYLCASSLVSYEQYFGPGTRLTVT.

The CDR3 DNA sequence: TGTGCCAGCGGTGGTAAAGAAGGACAGGGGTATTCACCCCTCCACTTT. Translation gives CASGGKEGQGYSPLHF. The rearrangement joins TRBV6-1 to TRBJ1-6; 9 nucleotides align to TRBD1. With V trimmed by 8 bases and J by 8 bases, 13 bases remained unmatched. CDR1 is MNHNS and CDR2 is SASEGT in the germline V gene. The CDR3 contains 16 residues.

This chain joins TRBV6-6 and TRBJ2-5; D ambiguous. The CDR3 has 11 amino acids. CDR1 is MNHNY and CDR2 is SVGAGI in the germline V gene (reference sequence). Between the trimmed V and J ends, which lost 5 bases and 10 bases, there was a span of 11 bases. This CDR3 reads CASSNPTGQYF. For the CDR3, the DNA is TGTGCCAGCAGTAATCCTACCGGCCAGTACTTC.

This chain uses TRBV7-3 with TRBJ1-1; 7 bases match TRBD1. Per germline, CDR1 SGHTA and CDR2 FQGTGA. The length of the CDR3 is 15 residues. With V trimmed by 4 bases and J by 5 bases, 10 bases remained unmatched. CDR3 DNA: TGTGCCAGCAGCTCGAGCGACAGGGTAGTGACTGAAGCTTTCTTT. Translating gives CASSSSDRVVTEAFF.

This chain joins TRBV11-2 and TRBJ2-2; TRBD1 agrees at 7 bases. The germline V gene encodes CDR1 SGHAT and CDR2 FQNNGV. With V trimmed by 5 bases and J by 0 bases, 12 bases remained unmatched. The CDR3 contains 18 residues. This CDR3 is CASSLDPTGQTNTGELFF. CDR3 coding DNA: TGTGCCAGCAGCCTCGACCCGACGGGACAGACGAACACCGGGGAGCTGTTTTTT.

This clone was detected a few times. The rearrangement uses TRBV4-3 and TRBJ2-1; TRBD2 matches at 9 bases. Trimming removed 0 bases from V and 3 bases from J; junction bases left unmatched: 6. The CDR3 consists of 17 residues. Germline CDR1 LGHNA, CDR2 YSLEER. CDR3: CASSQDRTSGLYNEQFF. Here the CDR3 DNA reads TGCGCCAGCAGCCAAGATAGAACTAGCGGGCTCTACAATGAGCAGTTCTTC.

The CDR3 sequence: CASSEDWTGVITYGYTF. Written as DNA, the CDR3 is TGTGCCAGCAGTGAAGACTGGACAGGGGTTATCACCTATGGCTACACCTTC. This rearrangement joins TRBV6-1 to TRBJ1-2; 9 nucleotides line up with TRBD1. Germline V gene lookup returns CDR1 MNHNS and CDR2 SASEGT. The CDR3 is made up of 17 amino acids. Unmatched junction bases numbered 10, after V lost 1 base and J lost 4 bases.

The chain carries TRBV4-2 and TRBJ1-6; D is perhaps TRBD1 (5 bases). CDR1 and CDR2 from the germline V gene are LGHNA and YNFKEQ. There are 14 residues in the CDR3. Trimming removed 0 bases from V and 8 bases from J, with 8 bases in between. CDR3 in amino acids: CASSQEGDYSPLHF. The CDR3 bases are TGTGCCAGCAGCCAAGAGGGGGACTATTCACCCCTCCACTTT.

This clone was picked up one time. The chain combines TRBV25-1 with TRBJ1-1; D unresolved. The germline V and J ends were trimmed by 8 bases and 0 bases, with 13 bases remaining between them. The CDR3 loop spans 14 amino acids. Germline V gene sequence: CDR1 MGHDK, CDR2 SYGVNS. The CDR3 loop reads CASRSGNLNTEAFF. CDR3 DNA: TGTGCCAGCCGTTCCGGGAATCTGAACACTGAAGCTTTCTTT.

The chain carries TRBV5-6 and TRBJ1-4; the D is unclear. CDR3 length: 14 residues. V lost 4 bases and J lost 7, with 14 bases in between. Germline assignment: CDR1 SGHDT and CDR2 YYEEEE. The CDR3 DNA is TGTGCCAGCAGCGACGCGGGGTCGGGTGAAAAACTGTTTTTT. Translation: CASSDAGSGEKLFF.

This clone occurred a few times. CDR3 residues: CASSLKMDRGDTEAFF. The CDR3 region has the DNA TGCGCCAGCAGCTTGAAGATGGACAGGGGAGACACTGAAGCTTTCTTT. The chain has TRBV5-1 and TRBJ1-1, with TRBD1 identical over 9 bases. The CDR3 covers 16 residues. Germline values: CDR1 SGHRS, CDR2 YFSETQ. V gave up 1 base and J gave up 3 bases; unmatched junction bases: 7.

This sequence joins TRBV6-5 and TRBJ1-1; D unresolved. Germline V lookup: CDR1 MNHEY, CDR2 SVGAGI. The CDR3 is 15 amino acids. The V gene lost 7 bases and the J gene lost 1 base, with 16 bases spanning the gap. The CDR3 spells CASNLVATQNTEAFF. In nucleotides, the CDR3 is TGTGCCAGCAATCTTGTGGCCACCCAGAACACTGAAGCTTTCTTT.

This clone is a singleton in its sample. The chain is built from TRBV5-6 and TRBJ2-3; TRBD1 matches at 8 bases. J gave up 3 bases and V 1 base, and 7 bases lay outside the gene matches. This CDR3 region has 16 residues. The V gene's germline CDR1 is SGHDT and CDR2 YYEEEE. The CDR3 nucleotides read TGTGCCAGCAGCTTGAACAGGGGGACGGGGACAGATACGCAGTATTTT. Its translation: CASSLNRGTGTDTQYF.

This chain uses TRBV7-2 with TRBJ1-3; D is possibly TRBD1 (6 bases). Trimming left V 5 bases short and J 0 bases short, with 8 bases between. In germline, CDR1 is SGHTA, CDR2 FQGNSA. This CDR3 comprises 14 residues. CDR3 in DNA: TGTGCCAGCAGCAAAGGGGGCTCTGGAAACACCATATATTTT. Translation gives CASSKGGSGNTIYF.

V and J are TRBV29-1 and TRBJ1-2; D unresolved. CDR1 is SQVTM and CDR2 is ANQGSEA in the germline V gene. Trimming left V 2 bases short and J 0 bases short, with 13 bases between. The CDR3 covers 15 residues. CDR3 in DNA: TGCAGCGTTGAAAGGGAGTCAGGAGCTAACTATGGCTACACCTTC. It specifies CSVERESGANYGYTF.

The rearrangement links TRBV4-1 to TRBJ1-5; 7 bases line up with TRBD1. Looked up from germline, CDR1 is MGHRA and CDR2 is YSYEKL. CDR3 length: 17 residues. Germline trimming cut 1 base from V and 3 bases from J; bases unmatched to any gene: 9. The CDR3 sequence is CASSQGQGYPINQPQHF. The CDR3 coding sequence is TGCGCCAGCAGCCAAGGACAGGGATACCCAATCAATCAGCCCCAGCATTTT.

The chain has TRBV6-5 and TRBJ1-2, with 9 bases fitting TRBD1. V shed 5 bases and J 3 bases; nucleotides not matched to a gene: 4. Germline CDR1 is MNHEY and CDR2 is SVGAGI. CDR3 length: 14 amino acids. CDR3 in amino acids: CASSGGQGDYGYTF. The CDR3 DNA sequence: TGTGCCAGCAGTGGGGGACAGGGTGACTATGGCTACACCTTC.